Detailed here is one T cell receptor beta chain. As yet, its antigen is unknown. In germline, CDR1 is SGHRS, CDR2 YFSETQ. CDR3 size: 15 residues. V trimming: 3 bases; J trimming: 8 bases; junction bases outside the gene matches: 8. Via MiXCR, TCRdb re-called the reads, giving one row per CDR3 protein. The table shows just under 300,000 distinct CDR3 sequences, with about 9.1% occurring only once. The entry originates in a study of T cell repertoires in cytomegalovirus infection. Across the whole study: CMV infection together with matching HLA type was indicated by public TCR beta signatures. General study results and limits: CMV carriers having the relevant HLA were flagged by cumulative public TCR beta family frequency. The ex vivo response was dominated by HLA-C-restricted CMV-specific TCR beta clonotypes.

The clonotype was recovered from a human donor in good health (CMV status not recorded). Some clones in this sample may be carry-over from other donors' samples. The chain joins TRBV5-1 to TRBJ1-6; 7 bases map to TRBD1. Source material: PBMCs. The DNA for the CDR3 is TGCGCCAGCAGCTCTCGACAGGGAACGGATTCACCCCTCCACTTT. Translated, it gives CASSSRQGTDSPLHF.